This T cell receptor beta chain originates from a study of blood T cell repertoires in COVID-19 (dated by TCRdb to about 2020). Looking at the study overall: Collaborator samples came from the United States, Italy and Spain and covered acute and convalescent phases of COVID-19. The prospective study material was composed of cDNA or gDNA derived from T cells, B-cell-depleted T cells, or PBMCs. Deeply sampled blood TCRbeta repertoires from subjects exposed to, actively infected with, or recovered from COVID-19 were included in the dataset. The repertoires were released in a freely available public database meant as a resource for research on the immune response to SARS-CoV-2. The samples were drawn from two sources: the first 160 participants of the ongoing ImmuneRACE study, and 1,254 subjects contributed by 6 global collaborators. A de-identified subject ID, COVID-19 status, age in years and sex were almost always included in the sample metadata. Where available, HLA class I and class II types were obtained from metadata supplied by the sample provider rather than from assay-based typing. What the study reported, not specific to this receptor: The amount of clinical and demographic metadata varied by source and participant and was provided uncurated.

At one collaborating source in Seattle, patients were enrolled during active infection and were followed longitudinally through the course of disease. Each collaborating institution followed its own protocols to collect whole blood in K2EDTA tubes. For TCRbeta analysis, collaborators shipped samples in one of three forms: frozen whole blood, isolated PBMCs, or DNA extracted from either of those sample types. TCRbeta CDR3 regions were amplified from genomic DNA using the immunoSEQ Assay, a bias-controlled multiplex PCR. Per the source publication's procedure: The number of nucleated cells in each sample was estimated by amplification of reference gene primers within the assay. Sequence reads were collapsed and filtered to measure the absolute abundance of every unique TCRbeta CDR3 rearrangement. For each sample, productive Simpson clonality was calculated as the square root of Simpson's diversity index over productive rearrangements. TCRdb took this table from immuneACCESS and kept in-frame rearrangements with V and J called. Such tables lack part of the clones; where checked against another copy, unresolved V genes explain under half of the gap, and the rest is unexplained. That table supplies the V and J calls and clone size; D and trimming were determined from the DNA. Within this sample are 120,000 or so clones, with almost 90% of them counted one time only. The top ten clonotypes cover 3.8% of the sample.

There are 13 amino acids in the CDR3, from cysteine to phenylalanine inclusive. The only DNA kept is the CDR3, 39 bases in frame from the first base. According to the germline V gene (reference sequence), CDR1 reads SGHKS and CDR2 reads YYEKEE. At the junction V is shortened by 4 bases and J by 5 bases, with 12 bases in between. A word on this clone: Its antigen specificity is not known. Base qualities are not at hand, and no much larger clone is one base apart.

The sequencing sample was made of peripheral blood. The chain links TRBV5-5 with TRBJ1-2; no D gene call is confident. This TCR was sampled from a woman aged 55-70 years with COVID-19, enrolled during active disease. The DNA is TGTGCCAGCAGCGTGGACGGGGTGTATGGCTACACCTTC. This encodes CASSVDGVYGYTF.